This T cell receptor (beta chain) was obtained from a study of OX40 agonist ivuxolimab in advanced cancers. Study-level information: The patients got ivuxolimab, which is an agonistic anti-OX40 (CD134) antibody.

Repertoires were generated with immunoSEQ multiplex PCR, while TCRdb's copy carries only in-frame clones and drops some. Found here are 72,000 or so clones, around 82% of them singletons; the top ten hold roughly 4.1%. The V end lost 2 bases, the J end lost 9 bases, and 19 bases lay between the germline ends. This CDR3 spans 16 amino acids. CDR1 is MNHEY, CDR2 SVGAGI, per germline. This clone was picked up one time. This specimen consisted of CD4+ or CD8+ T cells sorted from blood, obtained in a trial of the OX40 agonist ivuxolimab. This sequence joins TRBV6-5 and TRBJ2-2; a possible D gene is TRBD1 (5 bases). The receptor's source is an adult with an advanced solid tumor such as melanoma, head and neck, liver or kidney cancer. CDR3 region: CASSYKATGLSRELFF. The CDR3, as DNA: TGTGCCAGCAGTTACAAGGCCACAGGTCTCAGCCGGGAGCTGTTTTTT.